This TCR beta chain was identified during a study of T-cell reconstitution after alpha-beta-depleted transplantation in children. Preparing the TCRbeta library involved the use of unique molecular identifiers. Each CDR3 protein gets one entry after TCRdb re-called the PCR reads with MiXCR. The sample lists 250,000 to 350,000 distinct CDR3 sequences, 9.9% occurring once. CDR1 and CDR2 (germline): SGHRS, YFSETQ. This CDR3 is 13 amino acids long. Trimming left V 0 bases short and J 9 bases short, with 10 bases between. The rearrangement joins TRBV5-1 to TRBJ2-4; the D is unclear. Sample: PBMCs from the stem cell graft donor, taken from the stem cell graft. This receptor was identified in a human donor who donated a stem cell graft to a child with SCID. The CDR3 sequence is CASSLVWSGIQYF. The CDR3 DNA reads TGCGCCAGCAGCTTGGTGTGGTCGGGCATTCAGTACTTC.